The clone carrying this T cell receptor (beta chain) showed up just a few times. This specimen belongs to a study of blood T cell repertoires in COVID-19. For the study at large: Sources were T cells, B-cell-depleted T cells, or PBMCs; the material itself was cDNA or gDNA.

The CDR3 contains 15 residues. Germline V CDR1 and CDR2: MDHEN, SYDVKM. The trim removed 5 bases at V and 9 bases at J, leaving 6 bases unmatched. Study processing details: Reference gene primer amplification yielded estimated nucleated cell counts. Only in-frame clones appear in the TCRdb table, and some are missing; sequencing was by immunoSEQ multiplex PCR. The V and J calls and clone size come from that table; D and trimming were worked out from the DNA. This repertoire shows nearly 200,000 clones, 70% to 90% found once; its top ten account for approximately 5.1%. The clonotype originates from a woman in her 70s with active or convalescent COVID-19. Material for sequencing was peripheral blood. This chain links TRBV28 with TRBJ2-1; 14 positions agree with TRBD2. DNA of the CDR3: TGTGCCAGCAGTCGAGGGACTAGCGGGAGCAGTGAGCAGTTCTTC. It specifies CASSRGTSGSSEQFF.